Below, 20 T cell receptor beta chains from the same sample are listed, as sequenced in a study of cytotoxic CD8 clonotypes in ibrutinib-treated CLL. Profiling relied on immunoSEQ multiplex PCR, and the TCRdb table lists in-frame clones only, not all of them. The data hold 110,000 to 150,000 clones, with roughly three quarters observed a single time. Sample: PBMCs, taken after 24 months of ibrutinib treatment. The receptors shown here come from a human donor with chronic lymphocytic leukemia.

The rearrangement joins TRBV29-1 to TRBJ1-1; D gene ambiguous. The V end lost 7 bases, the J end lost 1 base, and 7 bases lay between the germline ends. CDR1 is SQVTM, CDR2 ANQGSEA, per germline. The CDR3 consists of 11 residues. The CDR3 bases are TGCAGCGCCACAGCGAACACTGAAGCTTTCTTT. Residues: CSATANTEAFF.

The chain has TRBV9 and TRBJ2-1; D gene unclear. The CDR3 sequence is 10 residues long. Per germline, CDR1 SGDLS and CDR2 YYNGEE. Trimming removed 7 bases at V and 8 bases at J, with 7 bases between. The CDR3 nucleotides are TGTGCCAGCGCCGGGCATGAGCAGTTCTTC. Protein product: CASAGHEQFF.

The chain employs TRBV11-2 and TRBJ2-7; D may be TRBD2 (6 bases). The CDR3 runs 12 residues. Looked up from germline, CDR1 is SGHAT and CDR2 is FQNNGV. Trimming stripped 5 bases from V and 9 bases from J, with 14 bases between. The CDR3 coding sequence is TGTGCCAGCAGCGGGGGAGGTCCCGCGCAGTACTTC. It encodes CASSGGGPAQYF.

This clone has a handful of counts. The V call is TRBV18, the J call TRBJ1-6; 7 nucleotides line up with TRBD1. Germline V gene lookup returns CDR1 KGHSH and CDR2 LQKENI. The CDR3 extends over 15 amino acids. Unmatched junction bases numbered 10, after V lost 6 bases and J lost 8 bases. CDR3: CASSRQGTTDSPLHF. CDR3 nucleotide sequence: TGTGCCAGCTCCCGACAGGGTACGACGGATTCACCCCTCCACTTT.

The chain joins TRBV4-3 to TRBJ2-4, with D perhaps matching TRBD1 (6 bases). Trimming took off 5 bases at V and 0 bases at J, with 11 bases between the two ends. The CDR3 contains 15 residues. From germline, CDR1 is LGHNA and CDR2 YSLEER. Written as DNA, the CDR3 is TGCGCCAGCAGCTCAAACAGGGTAGCCAAAAACATTCAGTACTTC. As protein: CASSSNRVAKNIQYF.

CDR3 sequence: CASSQTGLGEKLFF. The CDR3 DNA is TGTGCCAGCAGCCAAACTGGCCTGGGTGAAAAACTGTTTTTT. The chain joins TRBV7-2 to TRBJ1-4; D remains unclear. Germline V lookup: CDR1 SGHTA, CDR2 FQGNSA. The CDR3 is 14 residues long. Trimming stripped 5 bases from V and 7 bases from J, with 14 bases between.

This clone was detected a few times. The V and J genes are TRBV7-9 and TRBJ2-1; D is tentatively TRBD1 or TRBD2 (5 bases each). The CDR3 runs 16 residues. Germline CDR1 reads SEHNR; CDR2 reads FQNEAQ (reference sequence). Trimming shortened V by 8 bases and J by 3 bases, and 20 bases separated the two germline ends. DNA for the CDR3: TGTGCCAGCTCCCCTGCCGGGGCAGGGCACTACAATGAGCAGTTCTTC. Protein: CASSPAGAGHYNEQFF.

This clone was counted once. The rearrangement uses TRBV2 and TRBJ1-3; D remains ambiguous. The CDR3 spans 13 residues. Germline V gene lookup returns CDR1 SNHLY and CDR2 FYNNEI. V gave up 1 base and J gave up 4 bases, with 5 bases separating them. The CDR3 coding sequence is TGTGCCAGCAGTGAAGGTGGGGGAAACACCATATATTTT. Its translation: CASSEGGGNTIYF.

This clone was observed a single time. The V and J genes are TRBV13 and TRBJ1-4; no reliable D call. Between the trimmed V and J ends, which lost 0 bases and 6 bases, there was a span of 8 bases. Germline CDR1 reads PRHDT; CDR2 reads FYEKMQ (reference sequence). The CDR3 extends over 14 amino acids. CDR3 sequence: CASSLGQVHEKLFF. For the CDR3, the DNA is TGTGCCAGCAGCTTAGGGCAGGTCCATGAAAAACTGTTTTTT.

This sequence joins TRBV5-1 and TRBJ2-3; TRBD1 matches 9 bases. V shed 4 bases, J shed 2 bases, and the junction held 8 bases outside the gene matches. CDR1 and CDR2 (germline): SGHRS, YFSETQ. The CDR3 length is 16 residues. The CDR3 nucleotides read TGCGCCAGCAGCCCGCCCGGGACAGGGATCACAGATACGCAGTATTTT. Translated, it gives CASSPPGTGITDTQYF.

The CDR3 coding sequence is TGCGCCAGCAGCAGTGACGCGAACACTGAAGCTTTCTTT. The encoded protein is CASSSDANTEAFF. This chain links TRBV5-1 with TRBJ1-1; D unclear. The germline V and J ends were trimmed by 4 bases and 1 base, with 8 bases remaining between them. The CDR3 covers 13 residues. Germline CDR1 SGHRS, CDR2 YFSETQ. Drawing the rest from reference TRBV5-1 and TRBJ1-1, the complete variable domain is KAGVTQTPRYLIKTRGQQVTLSCSPISGHRSVSWYQQTPGQGLQFLFEYFSETQRNKGNFPGRFSGRQFSNSRSEMNVSTLELGDSALYLCASSSDANTEAFFGQGTRLTVV.

CDR3 amino acids: CAWTLSGNTIYF. The DNA of the CDR3 is TGTGCCTGGACCCTTTCTGGAAACACCATATATTTT. The chain combines TRBV30 with TRBJ1-3; D is uncertain. V was cut by 4 bases and J by 1 base, with 5 bases left in between. The CDR3 spans 12 residues. Germline CDR1 GTSNPN, CDR2 SVGIG (reference sequence).

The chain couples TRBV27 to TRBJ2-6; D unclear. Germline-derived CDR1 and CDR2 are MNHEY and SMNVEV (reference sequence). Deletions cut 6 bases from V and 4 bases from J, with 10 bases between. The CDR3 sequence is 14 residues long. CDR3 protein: CASSPPPGANVLTF. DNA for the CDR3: TGTGCCAGCAGCCCTCCCCCCGGGGCCAACGTCCTGACTTTC.

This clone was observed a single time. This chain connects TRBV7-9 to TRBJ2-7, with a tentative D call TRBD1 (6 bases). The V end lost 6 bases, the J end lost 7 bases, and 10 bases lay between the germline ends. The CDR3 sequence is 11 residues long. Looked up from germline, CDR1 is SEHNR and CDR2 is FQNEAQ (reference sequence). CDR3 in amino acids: CASRAQGEQYF. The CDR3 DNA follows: TGTGCCAGCAGGGCCCAGGGGGAGCAGTACTTC.

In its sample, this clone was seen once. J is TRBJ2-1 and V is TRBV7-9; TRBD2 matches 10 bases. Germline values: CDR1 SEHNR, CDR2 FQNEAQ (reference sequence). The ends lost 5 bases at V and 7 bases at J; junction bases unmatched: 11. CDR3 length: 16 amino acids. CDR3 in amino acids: CASSPPGLAASNEQFF. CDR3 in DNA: TGTGCCAGCAGCCCCCCCGGACTAGCGGCCTCTAATGAGCAGTTCTTC.

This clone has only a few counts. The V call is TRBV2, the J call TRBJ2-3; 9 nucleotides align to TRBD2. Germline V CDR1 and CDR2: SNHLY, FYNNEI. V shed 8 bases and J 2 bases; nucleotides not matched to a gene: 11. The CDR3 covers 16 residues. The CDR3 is CASGQGAGGFTDTQYF. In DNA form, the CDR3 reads TGTGCCAGCGGCCAGGGAGCGGGGGGATTCACAGATACGCAGTATTTT.

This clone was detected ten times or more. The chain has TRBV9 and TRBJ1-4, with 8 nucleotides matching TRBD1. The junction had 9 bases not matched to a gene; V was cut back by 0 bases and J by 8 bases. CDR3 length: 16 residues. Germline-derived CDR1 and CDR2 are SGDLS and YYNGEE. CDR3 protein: CASSVDGQGWREKLFF. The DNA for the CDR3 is TGTGCCAGCAGCGTAGATGGACAGGGCTGGCGGGAAAAACTGTTTTTT.

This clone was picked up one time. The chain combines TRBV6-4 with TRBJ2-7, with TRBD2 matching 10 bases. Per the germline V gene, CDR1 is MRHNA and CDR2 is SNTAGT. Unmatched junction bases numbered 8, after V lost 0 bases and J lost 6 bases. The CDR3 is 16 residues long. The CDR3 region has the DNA TGTGCCAGCAGTGACTCCCCCGGGACTAGCGTGGGCGAGCAGTACTTC. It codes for CASSDSPGTSVGEQYF.

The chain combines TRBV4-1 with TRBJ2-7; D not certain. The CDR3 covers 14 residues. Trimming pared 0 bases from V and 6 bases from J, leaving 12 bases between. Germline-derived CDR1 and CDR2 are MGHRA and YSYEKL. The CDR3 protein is CASSQENFWSEQYF. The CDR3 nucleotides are TGCGCCAGCAGCCAAGAGAACTTCTGGAGCGAGCAGTACTTC.

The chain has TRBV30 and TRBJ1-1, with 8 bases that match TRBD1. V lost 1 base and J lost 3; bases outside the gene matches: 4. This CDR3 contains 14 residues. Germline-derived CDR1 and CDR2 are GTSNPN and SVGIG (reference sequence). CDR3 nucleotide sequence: TGTGCCTGGAGTGGGACAGGGAGGGACACTGAAGCTTTCTTT. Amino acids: CAWSGTGRDTEAFF.